The T cell receptor (beta chain) described here comes from a study of metastatic and nonmetastatic thyroid tumors. All patients reached thyroid surgery having received no treatment beforehand. The CDR3 has 11 residues. Trimming took 6 bases from V and 8 from J, leaving 10 bases between them. Germline V lookup: CDR1 MDHEN, CDR2 SYDVKM. TCRdb reprocessed the PCR reads using MiXCR. The table lists approximately 30,000 clones, more than 20% of them singletons. The source is a female donor with papillary thyroid cancer or a benign thyroid nodule (not recorded which). Some clones in this sample may be carry-over from other donors' samples. The sequenced sample was blood. The chain links TRBV28 to TRBJ1-2; D is undetermined. CDR3 nucleotides: TGTGCCAGCAGCTTAGGTTGGGGCTACACCTTC. Translation: CASSLGWGYTF.